This entry lists 18 T cell receptor beta chains sequenced from one sample in a study of T-cell memory formation after mild COVID-19. TCRdb reprocessed the 5' RACE reads via MiXCR and lists one record per CDR3 protein. The sample has fewer than 650,000 distinct CDR3 sequences; approximately 21% are singletons. The specimen sequenced was PBMCs or a T cell subset sorted from them (not recorded which). The receptors originated from an adult woman who had mild COVID-19 (a few samples of this study predate the infection). Cell type and time point are not known.

The rearrangement joins TRBV14 to TRBJ1-1, with 7 positions matching TRBD1. The trim removed 5 bases at V and 1 base at J, leaving 7 bases unmatched. This CDR3 is built from 15 residues. CDR1 SGHDN and CDR2 FVKESK come from the germline V gene. CDR3 nucleotide sequence: TGTGCCAGCAGCGTTAGACAGGGTTGGAACACTGAAGCTTTCTTT. This gives the protein CASSVRQGWNTEAFF.

In its sample, this clonotype was seen many times. V and J are TRBV29-1 and TRBJ2-1, with 7 positions matching TRBD2. There are 16 residues in the CDR3. Per the germline V gene, CDR1 is SQVTM and CDR2 is ANQGSEA. V gave up 0 bases and J gave up 3 bases; unmatched junction bases: 8. This CDR3 reads CSVEEGSGASYNEQFF. As DNA, the CDR3 is TGCAGCGTTGAAGAGGGGAGCGGGGCCAGCTACAATGAGCAGTTCTTC.

This clonotype was picked up a small number of times. This sequence joins TRBV5-4 and TRBJ2-7, with D hard to call. Germline loops: CDR1 SGHNT, CDR2 YYREEE (reference sequence). V lost 0 bases and J 3 bases, leaving 16 bases between the germline ends. The CDR3 has 16 amino acids. This CDR3 reads CASSLGSVSGRYEQYF. The DNA of the CDR3 is TGTGCCAGCAGCTTGGGTTCGGTCTCAGGTCGCTACGAGCAGTACTTC.

This chain links TRBV6-5 with TRBJ2-3, with TRBD2 as a possible D gene (6 bases). This CDR3 is built from 18 residues. V was shortened by 0 bases and J by 2 bases, with 18 bases between the two germline ends. CDR1 and CDR2 from the germline V gene are MNHEY and SVGAGI. The CDR3: CASSYSVGLPGNTDTQYF. DNA of the CDR3: TGTGCCAGCAGTTACTCAGTGGGACTCCCAGGAAACACAGATACGCAGTATTTT.

The chain carries TRBV12-3 or TRBV12-4 and TRBJ2-7; D possibly uses TRBD1 or TRBD2 (5 bases each). The CDR3 loop spans 14 amino acids. V lost 6 bases and J 3 bases, leaving 15 bases between the germline ends. In nucleotides, the CDR3 is TGTGCCAGCAGCCCTCCGGGACCCTACTACGAGCAGTACTTC. Its translation is CASSPPGPYYEQYF.

This chain joins TRBV24-1 and TRBJ2-5; TRBD2 matches at 10 bases. The germline V gene has CDR1 KGHDR and CDR2 SFDVKD. The CDR3 totals 15 residues. The ends lost 4 bases at V and 5 bases at J; junction bases unmatched: 6. The CDR3 reads CATSDPGTSVETQYF. CDR3 bases: TGTGCCACCAGTGACCCCGGGACTAGCGTGGAGACCCAGTACTTC.

This clonotype was counted only a few times. V usage is TRBV4-3 and J usage is TRBJ2-7; D perhaps matches TRBD1 (6 bases). Germline V gene lookup returns CDR1 LGHNA and CDR2 YSLEER. This CDR3 comprises 13 residues. Trimming stripped 3 bases from V and 4 bases from J, with 10 bases between. CDR3 DNA sequence: TGCGCCAGCAGCCAGTTTACAGGGTACGAGCAGTACTTC. This gives the protein CASSQFTGYEQYF.

The V call is TRBV7-3, the J call TRBJ2-1; D may be TRBD1 or TRBD2 (5 bases each). Trimming removed 4 bases from V and 3 bases from J, with 16 bases in between. The CDR3 runs 16 residues. Germline CDR1 is SGHTA and CDR2 is FQGTGA. The CDR3 DNA sequence: TGTGCCAGCAGCTCCCCCGGGACGGGACGCTACAATGAGCAGTTCTTC. Amino acids: CASSSPGTGRYNEQFF. Together with reference TRBV7-3 and TRBJ2-1, the CDR3 gives the full variable domain: GAGVSQTPSNKVTEKGKYVELRCDPISGHTALYWYRQSLGQGPEFLIYFQGTGAADDSGLPNDRFFAVRPEGSVSTLKIQRTERGDSAVYLCASSSPGTGRYNEQFFGPGTRLTVL.

At least ten counts were recorded for this clonotype. The chain is built from TRBV19 and TRBJ1-5; D gene unclear. In germline, CDR1 is LNHDA, CDR2 SQIVND (reference sequence). Trimming left V 5 bases short and J 5 bases short, with 10 bases between. This CDR3 region has 13 residues. CDR3 coding DNA: TGTGCCAGTAGTGTCGGGTTCGATCAGCCCCAGCATTTT. Translated: CASSVGFDQPQHF.

This chain links TRBV20-1 with TRBJ2-5, with D unresolved. Germline V CDR1 and CDR2: DFQATT, SNEGSKA (reference sequence). Trimming pared 0 bases from V and 6 bases from J, leaving 11 bases between. There are 13 residues in the CDR3. This CDR3 is CSARDLGRQTQYF. CDR3 sequence (DNA): TGCAGTGCTAGAGACCTAGGCAGGCAGACCCAGTACTTC.

The chain links TRBV7-8 to TRBJ2-3; no clear D gene. Trimming took off 5 bases at V and 1 base at J, with 10 bases between the two ends. From germline, CDR1 is SGHVS and CDR2 FQNEAQ. The CDR3 has 14 amino acids. The CDR3 region has the DNA TGTGCCAGCAGCCCCCGTGTGGGCACAGATACGCAGTATTTT. Amino acids: CASSPRVGTDTQYF. The full variable domain, in which reference TRBV7-8 and TRBJ2-3 provide the parts outside the CDR3, is GAGVSQSPRYKVAKRGQDVALRCDPISGHVSLFWYQQALGQGPEFLTYFQNEAQLDKSGLPSDRFFAERPEGSVSTLKIQRTQQEDSAVYLCASSPRVGTDTQYFGPGTRLTVL.

This clonotype was recorded many times. The rearrangement links TRBV4-3 to TRBJ2-3; TRBD1 aligns across 9 bases. The CDR3 is 17 amino acids. Germline-derived CDR1 and CDR2 are LGHNA and YSLEER. Germline trimming cut 2 bases from V and 3 bases from J; bases unmatched to any gene: 9. The CDR3 nucleotides read TGCGCCAGCAGCCAAATCTCCTCCGGGACAGGGACAGATACGCAGTATTTT. Residues: CASSQISSGTGTDTQYF.

The chain carries TRBV5-1 and TRBJ2-5; no clear D. Germline assignment: CDR1 SGHRS and CDR2 YFSETQ. The CDR3 is made up of 15 amino acids. The V and J ends lost 0 bases and 2 bases respectively, with 11 bases between them. CDR3 protein: CASSLVGGKQETQYF. CDR3 DNA sequence: TGCGCCAGCAGCTTGGTTGGTGGGAAACAAGAGACCCAGTACTTC.

The chain has TRBV7-6 and TRBJ2-5, with D perhaps TRBD2 (6 bases). The CDR3 length is 16 residues. Germline lookup yields CDR1 SGHVS and CDR2 FNYEAQ. The V end lost 0 bases, the J end lost 1 base, and 12 bases lay between the germline ends. CDR3 protein: CASSLATGGFQETQYF. CDR3 nucleotide sequence: TGTGCCAGCAGCTTAGCCACCGGGGGTTTCCAAGAGACCCAGTACTTC.

The chain employs TRBV6-6 and TRBJ2-7; a weak D match, TRBD1 (6 bases). The V gene's germline CDR1 is MNHNY and CDR2 SVGAGI (reference sequence). The CDR3 length is 15 residues. Trimming left V 6 bases short and J 4 bases short, with 19 bases between. The CDR3 here is CASSTDSLLLYEQYF. The CDR3 coding sequence is TGTGCCAGCAGCACGGACAGCCTCCTACTATACGAGCAGTACTTC.

The chain combines TRBV11-2 with TRBJ1-4; a weak D match, TRBD1 (6 bases). V lost 1 base, J lost 8 bases, and 17 bases lay in between. The length of the CDR3 is 16 residues. The germline gives CDR1 SGHAT, CDR2 FQNNGV. In DNA form, the CDR3 reads TGTGCCAGCAGCTTAGGCCCGGGACATTGGGCGGAAAAACTGTTTTTT. This sequence encodes CASSLGPGHWAEKLFF.

The V call is TRBV29-1, the J call TRBJ1-5, with unresolved D. Germline values: CDR1 SQVTM, CDR2 ANQGSEA. The CDR3 extends over 12 amino acids. V was trimmed by 4 bases and J by 6 bases, leaving 10 bases between them. CDR3 loop: CSVVTVGQPQHF. CDR3 bases: TGCAGCGTTGTGACCGTCGGTCAGCCCCAGCATTTT.

The chain carries TRBV7-8 and TRBJ2-7; D is perhaps TRBD2 (6 bases). Germline CDR1 SGHVS, CDR2 FQNEAQ. V was pared by 4 bases and J by 3 bases, with 10 bases between. The CDR3 loop spans 13 amino acids. CDR3 amino acids: CASSSGLIYEQYF. CDR3 in DNA: TGTGCCAGCAGCTCGGGACTTATCTACGAGCAGTACTTC.